This is a list of T cell receptor beta chains from one sample in a study of T cells in tumors after PD-1 blockade. The table came from immunoSEQ multiplex PCR; TCRdb's copy has only in-frame clones and leaves some out. Found here are roughly 47,000 clones, roughly three quarters of them singletons; the top ten hold over 15%. The source material was PBMCs, sampled before anti-PD-1 treatment. Receptors were obtained from a human donor with basal cell carcinoma. Each CDR3 is given with its conserved first and last residue. The order of the fields is D gene, clone size, J gene, V gene, CDR3 DNA, CDR3 protein. A D gene is named only where the DNA matches it firmly. Expanded clones are given a class, and other clones once, few, many or no size at all.

d_gene: NA
abundance: NA
j_gene: TRBJ2-3
v_gene: TRBV12-3/TRBV12-4
CDR3nt: TGTGCCAGCAGTTTCTCAGATACGCAGTATTTT
CDR3aa: CASSFSDTQYF

d_gene: NA
abundance: NA
j_gene: TRBJ1-5
v_gene: TRBV6-6
CDR3nt: TGTGCCAGCAGTTACTCGCAAGGGGTTGGGGACCAGCCCCAGCATTTT
CDR3aa: CASSYSQGVGDQPQHF

d_gene: TRBD2
abundance: NA
j_gene: TRBJ2-7
v_gene: TRBV11-3
CDR3nt: TGTGCCAGCAGCTACGGCGGGAGTTTGAACGAGCAGTACTTC
CDR3aa: CASSYGGSLNEQYF

d_gene: NA
abundance: NA
j_gene: TRBJ1-1
v_gene: TRBV7-3
CDR3nt: TGTGCCAGCAGCTTAAGCGCAGGGTGGGTTGACACTGAAGCTTTCTTT
CDR3aa: CASSLSAGWVDTEAFF

d_gene: TRBD1
abundance: NA
j_gene: TRBJ1-2
v_gene: TRBV5-4
CDR3nt: TGTGCCAGCAGACTGACCGGGACAGGGGATGGCTACACCTTC
CDR3aa: CASRLTGTGDGYTF

d_gene: NA
abundance: NA
j_gene: TRBJ1-5
v_gene: TRBV19
CDR3nt: TGTGCCAGTAGTATATTTTTGGTTGGCAATCAGCCCCAGCATTTT
CDR3aa: CASSIFLVGNQPQHF

d_gene: NA
abundance: NA
j_gene: TRBJ1-1
v_gene: TRBV5-5
CDR3nt: TGTGCCAGCAGTCCCGGGGGGGCCATGATGAACACTGAAGCTTTCTTT
CDR3aa: CASSPGGAMMNTEAFF

d_gene: NA
abundance: NA
j_gene: TRBJ1-1
v_gene: TRBV28
CDR3nt: TGTGCCAGCAGTTTGATCAGGGCGAACACTGAAGCTTTCTTT
CDR3aa: CASSLIRANTEAFF

d_gene: TRBD2
abundance: few
j_gene: TRBJ2-1
v_gene: TRBV4-1
CDR3nt: TGCGCCAGCAGGCCCGTCCTAGCGGGCTCCTACAATGAGCAGTTCTTC
CDR3aa: CASRPVLAGSYNEQFF

d_gene: NA
abundance: NA
j_gene: TRBJ2-1
v_gene: TRBV6-5
CDR3nt: TGTGCCAGCAGTCAATACAATGAGCAGTTCTTC
CDR3aa: CASSQYNEQFF